This T cell receptor (beta chain) was captured by sequencing in a study of CD8+ T cells in alopecia areata. Findings of the study overall: Resident alphabeta T cells of normal skin are also sequenced in scalp samples.

Sequencing used cDNA as its template, made by extracting RNA and reverse transcribing it. Clones were read by immunoSEQ multiplex PCR, and TCRdb kept only the in-frame ones, dropping some. Singletons are absent from the sample, which has some 120,000 clones. This clone turned up a few times. Its antigen is unknown. Genes and germline are mouse. This receptor was taken from a C3H/HeJ mouse with alopecia areata. This strain has MHC haplotype H2-k. Sequencing was performed on lesional skin.

The sequenced CDR3 bases are TGTGCCAGCAGTGATATATGGGGTAGTCAAAAC. Its translation is CASSDIWGSQN. The CDR3 in its entirety is CASSDIWGSQNTLYF. This chain connects TRBV13-3 to TRBJ2-4; a weak D match, TRBD2 (5 bases). The CDR3 goes on 4 residues after the read ends, and that part is filled in from the germline J gene. The germline V gene has CDR1 NNHDY and CDR2 SYVADS. The V end lost 1 base, the J end lost 0 bases, and 9 bases lay between the germline ends. This CDR3 is 15 amino acids long.